This T cell receptor (beta chain) was recorded in a study of vaccination and CD4 T cells after COVID-19. Turning to this clonotype: Its antigen is as yet unknown.

The Oncomine TCR Beta short-read assay was applied to DNA of cultured CD4+ T cells. Each CDR3 protein is one row after TCRdb ran MiXCR on the PCR reads. This sample has over 15,000 distinct CDR3 sequences, with under 40% found just once. Treatment meaning: approximately nine-day PBMC culture with coronavirus spike peptide pools or control peptides (ViraFEST assay). Germline-derived CDR1 and CDR2 are MNHEY and SVGAGI. The CDR3 covers 15 residues. V was pared by 4 bases and J by 6 bases, with 7 bases of the junction left unmatched. The receptor comes from a human donor with COVID-19. Sample: cultured CD4+ T cells from blood. The gene calls are TRBV6-5 and TRBJ1-5; 9 bases align to TRBD1. CDR3 nucleotides: TGTGCCAGCAGTTGGACAGGGGAGGCTACTCAGCCCCAGCATTTT. It translates to CASSWTGEATQPQHF.